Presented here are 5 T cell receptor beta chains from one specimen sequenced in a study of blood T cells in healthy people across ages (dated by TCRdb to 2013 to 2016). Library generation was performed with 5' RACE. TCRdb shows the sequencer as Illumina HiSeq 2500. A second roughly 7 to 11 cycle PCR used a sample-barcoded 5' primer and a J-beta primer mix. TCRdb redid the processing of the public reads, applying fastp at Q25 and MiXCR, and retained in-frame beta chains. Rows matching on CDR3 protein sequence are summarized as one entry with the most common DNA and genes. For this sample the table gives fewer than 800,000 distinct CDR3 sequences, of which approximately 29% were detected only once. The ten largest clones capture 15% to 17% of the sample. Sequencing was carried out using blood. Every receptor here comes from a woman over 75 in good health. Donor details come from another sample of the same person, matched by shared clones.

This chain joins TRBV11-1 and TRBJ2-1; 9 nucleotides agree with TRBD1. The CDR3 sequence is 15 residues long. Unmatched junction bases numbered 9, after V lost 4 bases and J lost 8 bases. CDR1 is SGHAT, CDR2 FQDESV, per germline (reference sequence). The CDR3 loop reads CASSSRDRETDEQFF. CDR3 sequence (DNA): TGTGCCAGCAGCTCCCGGGACAGGGAGACCGATGAGCAGTTCTTC.

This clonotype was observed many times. For the CDR3, the DNA is TGCAGTGCCGGGGGGGGGGAAAACATTCAGTACTTC. As protein: CSAGGGENIQYF. The chain joins TRBV20-1 to TRBJ2-4; 8 bases agree with TRBD2. The CDR3 totals 12 residues. The germline gives CDR1 DFQATT, CDR2 SNEGSKA (reference sequence). Trimming removed 6 bases from V and 5 bases from J; junction bases left unmatched: 3.

This chain's CDR3 is CSVGGRAGVYEQYF. CDR3 nucleotide sequence: TGCAGCGTTGGTGGTAGAGCGGGAGTCTACGAGCAGTACTTC. The chain couples TRBV29-1 to TRBJ2-7, with 8 bases identical to TRBD2. Unmatched junction bases numbered 8, after V lost 4 bases and J lost 3 bases. Germline CDR1 SQVTM, CDR2 ANQGSEA. The CDR3 extends over 14 amino acids.

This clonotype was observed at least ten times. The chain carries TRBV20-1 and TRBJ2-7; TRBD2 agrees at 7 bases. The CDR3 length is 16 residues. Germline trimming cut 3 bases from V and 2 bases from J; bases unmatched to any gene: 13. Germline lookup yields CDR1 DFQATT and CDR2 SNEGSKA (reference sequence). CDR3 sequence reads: CSASPNRWGGTYEQYF. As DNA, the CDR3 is TGCAGTGCTAGTCCTAATAGGTGGGGGGGGACCTACGAGCAGTACTTC.

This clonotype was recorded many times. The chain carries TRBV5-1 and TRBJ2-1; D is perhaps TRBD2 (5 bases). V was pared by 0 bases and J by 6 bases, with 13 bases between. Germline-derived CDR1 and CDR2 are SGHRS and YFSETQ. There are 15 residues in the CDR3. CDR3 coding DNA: TGCGCCAGCAGCTTGGTCCGGACCGGGATCAATGAGCAGTTCTTC. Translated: CASSLVRTGINEQFF. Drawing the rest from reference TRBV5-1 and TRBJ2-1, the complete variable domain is KAGVTQTPRYLIKTRGQQVTLSCSPISGHRSVSWYQQTPGQGLQFLFEYFSETQRNKGNFPGRFSGRQFSNSRSEMNVSTLELGDSALYLCASSLVRTGINEQFFGPGTRLTVL.